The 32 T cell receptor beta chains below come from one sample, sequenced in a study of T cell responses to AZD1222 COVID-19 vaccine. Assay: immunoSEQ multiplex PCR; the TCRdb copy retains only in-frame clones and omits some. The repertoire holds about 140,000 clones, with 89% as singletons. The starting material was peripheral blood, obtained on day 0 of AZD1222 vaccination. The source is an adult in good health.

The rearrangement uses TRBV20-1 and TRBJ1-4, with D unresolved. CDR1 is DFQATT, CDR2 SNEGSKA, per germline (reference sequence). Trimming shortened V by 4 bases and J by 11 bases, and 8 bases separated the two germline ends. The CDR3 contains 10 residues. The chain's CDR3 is CSATGSKLFF. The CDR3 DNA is TGCAGTGCTACCGGCTCGAAACTGTTTTTT.

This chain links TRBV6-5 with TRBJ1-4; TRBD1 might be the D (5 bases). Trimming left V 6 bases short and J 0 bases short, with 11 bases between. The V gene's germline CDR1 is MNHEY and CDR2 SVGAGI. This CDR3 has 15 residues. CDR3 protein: CASSIDRATNEKLFF. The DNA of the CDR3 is TGTGCCAGCAGCATAGACAGAGCAACTAATGAAAAACTGTTTTTT.

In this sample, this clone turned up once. The CDR3 loop reads CASSLFRGTGELFF. The CDR3 nucleotides read TGCGCCAGCAGCCTCTTTCGGGGAACCGGGGAGCTGTTTTTT. The chain couples TRBV4-1 to TRBJ2-2; D might be TRBD2 (5 bases). Germline CDR1 MGHRA, CDR2 YSYEKL. V lost 4 bases, J lost 5 bases, and 11 bases lay in between. This CDR3 spans 14 amino acids.

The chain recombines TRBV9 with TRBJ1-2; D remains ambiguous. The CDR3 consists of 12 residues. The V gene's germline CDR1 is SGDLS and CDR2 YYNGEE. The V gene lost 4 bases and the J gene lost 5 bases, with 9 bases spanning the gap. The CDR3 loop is CASSRESYGYTF. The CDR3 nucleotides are TGTGCCAGCAGCCGAGAGAGTTATGGCTACACCTTC.

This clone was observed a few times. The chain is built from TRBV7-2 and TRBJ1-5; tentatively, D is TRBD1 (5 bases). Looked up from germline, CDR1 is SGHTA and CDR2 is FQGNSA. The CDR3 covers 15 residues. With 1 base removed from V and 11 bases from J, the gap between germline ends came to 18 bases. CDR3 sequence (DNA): TGTGCCAGCAGCTTAGTTTGGCAGGGAGACGTTGCCCAGCATTTT. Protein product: CASSLVWQGDVAQHF.

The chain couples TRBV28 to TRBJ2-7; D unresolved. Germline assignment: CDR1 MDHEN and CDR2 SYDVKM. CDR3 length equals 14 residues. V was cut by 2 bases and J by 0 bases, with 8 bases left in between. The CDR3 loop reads CASSLLLSSYEQYF. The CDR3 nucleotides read TGTGCCAGCAGTTTACTCCTCTCCTCCTACGAGCAGTACTTC.

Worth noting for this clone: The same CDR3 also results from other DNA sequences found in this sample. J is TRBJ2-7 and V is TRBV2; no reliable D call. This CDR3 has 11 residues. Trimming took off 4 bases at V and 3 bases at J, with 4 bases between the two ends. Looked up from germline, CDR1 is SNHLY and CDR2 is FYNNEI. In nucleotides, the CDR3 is TGTGCCAGCAGTGGGAGCTACGAGCAGTACTTC. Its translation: CASSGSYEQYF.

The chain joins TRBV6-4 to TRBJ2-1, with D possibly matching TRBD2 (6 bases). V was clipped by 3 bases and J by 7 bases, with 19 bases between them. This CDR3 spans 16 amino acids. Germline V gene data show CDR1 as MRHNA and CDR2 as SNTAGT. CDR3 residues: CASSDFPGEEGNEQFF. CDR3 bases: TGTGCCAGCAGTGATTTTCCGGGGGAAGAGGGGAATGAGCAGTTCTTC.

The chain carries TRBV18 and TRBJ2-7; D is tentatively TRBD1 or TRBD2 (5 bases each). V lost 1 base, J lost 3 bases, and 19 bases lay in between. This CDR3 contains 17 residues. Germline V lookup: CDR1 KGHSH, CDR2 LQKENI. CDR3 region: CASSPLRGRGWIYEQYF. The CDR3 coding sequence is TGTGCCAGCTCACCACTACGGGGTCGGGGCTGGATCTACGAGCAGTACTTC. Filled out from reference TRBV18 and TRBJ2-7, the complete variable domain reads NAGVMQNPRHLVRRRGQEARLRCSPMKGHSHVYWYRQLPEEGLKFMVYLQKENIIDESGMPKERFSAEFPKEGPSILRIQQVVRGDSAAYFCASSPLRGRGWIYEQYFGPGTRLTVT.

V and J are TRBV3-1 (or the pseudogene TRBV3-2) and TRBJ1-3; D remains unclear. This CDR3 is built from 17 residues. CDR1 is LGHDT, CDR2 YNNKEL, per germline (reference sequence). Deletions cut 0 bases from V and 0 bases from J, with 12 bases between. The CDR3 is CASSQDLAGFSGNTIYF. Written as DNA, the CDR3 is TGTGCCAGCAGCCAAGATTTGGCAGGCTTCTCTGGAAACACCATATATTTT.

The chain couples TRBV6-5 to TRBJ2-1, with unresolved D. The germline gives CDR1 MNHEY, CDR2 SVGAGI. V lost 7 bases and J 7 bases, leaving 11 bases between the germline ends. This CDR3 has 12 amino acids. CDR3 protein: CASTQRNNEQFF. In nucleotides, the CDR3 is TGTGCCAGCACCCAAAGGAATAATGAGCAGTTCTTC.

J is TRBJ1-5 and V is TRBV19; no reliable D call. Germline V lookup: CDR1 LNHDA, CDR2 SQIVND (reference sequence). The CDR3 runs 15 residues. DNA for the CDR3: TGTGCTGTAGGTTTAGACGGCCGGGGCAATCAGCCCCAGCATTTT. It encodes CAVGLDGRGNQPQHF.

CDR3: CASGDRAKETQYF. CDR3 coding DNA: TGTGCCAGCGGGGACAGGGCGAAAGAGACCCAGTACTTC. The chain combines TRBV12-3 or TRBV12-4 with TRBJ2-5; 9 bases agree with TRBD1. V trimming: 8 bases; J trimming: 3 bases; junction bases outside the gene matches: 4. This CDR3 contains 13 residues.

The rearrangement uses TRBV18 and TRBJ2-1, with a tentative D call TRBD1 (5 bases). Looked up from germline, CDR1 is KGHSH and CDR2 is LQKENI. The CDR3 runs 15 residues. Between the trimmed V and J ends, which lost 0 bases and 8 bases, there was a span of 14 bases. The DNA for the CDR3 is TGTGCCAGCTCACCACCGACAGTCGGGTTCTATGAGCAGTTCTTC. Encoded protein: CASSPPTVGFYEQFF.

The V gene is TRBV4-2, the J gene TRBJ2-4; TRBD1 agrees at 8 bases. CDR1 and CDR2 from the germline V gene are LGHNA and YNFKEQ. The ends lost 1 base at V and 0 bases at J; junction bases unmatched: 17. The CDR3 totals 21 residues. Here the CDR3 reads CASSQVFRTGFRERAKNIQYF. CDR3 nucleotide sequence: TGTGCCAGCAGCCAAGTCTTTAGGACAGGGTTTAGAGAGCGAGCCAAAAACATTCAGTACTTC.

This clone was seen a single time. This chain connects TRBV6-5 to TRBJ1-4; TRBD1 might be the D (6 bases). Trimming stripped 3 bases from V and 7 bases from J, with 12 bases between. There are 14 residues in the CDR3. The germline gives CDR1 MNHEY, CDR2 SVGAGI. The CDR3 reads CASSYPGAGEKLFF. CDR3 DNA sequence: TGTGCCAGCAGTTATCCAGGGGCGGGTGAAAAACTGTTTTTT.

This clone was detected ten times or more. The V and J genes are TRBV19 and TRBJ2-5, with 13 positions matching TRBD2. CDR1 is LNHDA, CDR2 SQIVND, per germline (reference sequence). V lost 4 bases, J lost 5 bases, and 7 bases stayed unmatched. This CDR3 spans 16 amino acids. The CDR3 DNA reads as TGTGCCAGTAGTACTTCCGGGACTAGCGGGGCGGAGACCCAGTACTTC. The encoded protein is CASSTSGTSGAETQYF.

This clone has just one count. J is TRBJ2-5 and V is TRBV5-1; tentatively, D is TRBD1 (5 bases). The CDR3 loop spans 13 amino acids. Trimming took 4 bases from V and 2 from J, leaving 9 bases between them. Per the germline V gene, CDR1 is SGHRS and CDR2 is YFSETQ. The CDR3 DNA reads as TGCGCCAGCAGCAGTAGGGGTCAAGAGACCCAGTACTTC. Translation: CASSSRGQETQYF.

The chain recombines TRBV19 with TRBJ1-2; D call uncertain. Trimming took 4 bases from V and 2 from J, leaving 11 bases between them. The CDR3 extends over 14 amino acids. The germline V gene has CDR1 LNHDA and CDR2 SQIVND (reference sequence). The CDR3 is CASSTRTGNYGYTF. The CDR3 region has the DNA TGTGCCAGTAGTACCAGGACGGGAAACTATGGCTACACCTTC.

The CDR3: CASSLAVRDEQFF. CDR3 bases: TGCGCCAGCAGCTTGGCCGTCAGAGATGAGCAGTTCTTC. V gene TRBV5-1 combines with J gene TRBJ2-1; D is unclear. Deletions cut 0 bases from V and 8 bases from J, with 9 bases between. The CDR3 covers 13 residues. In germline, CDR1 is SGHRS, CDR2 YFSETQ. The entire variable domain, with the rest obtained from reference TRBV5-1 and TRBJ2-1, is as follows: KAGVTQTPRYLIKTRGQQVTLSCSPISGHRSVSWYQQTPGQGLQFLFEYFSETQRNKGNFPGRFSGRQFSNSRSEMNVSTLELGDSALYLCASSLAVRDEQFFGPGTRLTVL.

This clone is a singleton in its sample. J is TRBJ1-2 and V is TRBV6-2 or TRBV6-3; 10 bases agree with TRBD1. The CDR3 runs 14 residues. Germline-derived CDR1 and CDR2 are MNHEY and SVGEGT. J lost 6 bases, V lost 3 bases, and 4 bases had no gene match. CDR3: CASSYPDRGNGYTF. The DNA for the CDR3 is TGTGCCAGCAGTTATCCGGACAGGGGGAATGGCTACACCTTC.

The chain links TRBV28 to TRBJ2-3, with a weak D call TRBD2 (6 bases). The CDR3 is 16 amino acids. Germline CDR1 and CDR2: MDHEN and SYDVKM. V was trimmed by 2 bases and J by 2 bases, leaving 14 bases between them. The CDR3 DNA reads TGTGCCAGCAGTTTAGTGGCGGGGCGAGCCACAGATACGCAGTATTTT. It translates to CASSLVAGRATDTQYF.

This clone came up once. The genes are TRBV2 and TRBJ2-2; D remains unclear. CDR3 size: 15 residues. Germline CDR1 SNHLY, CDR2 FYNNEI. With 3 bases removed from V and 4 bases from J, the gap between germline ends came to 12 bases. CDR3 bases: TGTGCCAGCAGTGACCAGACTTCCGGCACCGGGGAGCTGTTTTTT. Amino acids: CASSDQTSGTGELFF.

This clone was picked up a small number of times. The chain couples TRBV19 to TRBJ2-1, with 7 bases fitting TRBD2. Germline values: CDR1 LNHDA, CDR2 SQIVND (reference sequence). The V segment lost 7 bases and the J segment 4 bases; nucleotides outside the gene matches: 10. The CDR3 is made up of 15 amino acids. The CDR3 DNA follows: TGTGCCAGTACGGTCGCGGGGGATCCTTACAATGAGCAGTTCTTC. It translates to CASTVAGDPYNEQFF.

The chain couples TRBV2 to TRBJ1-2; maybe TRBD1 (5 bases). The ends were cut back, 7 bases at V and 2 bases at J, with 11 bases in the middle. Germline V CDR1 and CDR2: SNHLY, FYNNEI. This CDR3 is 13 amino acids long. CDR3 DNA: TGTGCCAGCATCGAGGGGCCCAACTATGGCTACACCTTC. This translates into CASIEGPNYGYTF.

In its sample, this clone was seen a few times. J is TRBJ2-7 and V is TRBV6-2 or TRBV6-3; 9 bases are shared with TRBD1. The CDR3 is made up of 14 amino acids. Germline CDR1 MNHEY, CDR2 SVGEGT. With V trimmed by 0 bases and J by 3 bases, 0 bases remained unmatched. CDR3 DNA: TGTGCCAGCAGTTACTCGACAGGGGGCTACGAGCAGTACTTC. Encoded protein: CASSYSTGGYEQYF.

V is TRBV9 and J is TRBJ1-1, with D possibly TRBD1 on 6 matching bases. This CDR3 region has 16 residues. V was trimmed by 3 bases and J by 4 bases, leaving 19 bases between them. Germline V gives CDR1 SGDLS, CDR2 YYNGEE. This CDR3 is CASSAPIQGGGTEAFF. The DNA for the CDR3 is TGTGCCAGCAGCGCCCCCATACAGGGCGGGGGCACTGAAGCTTTCTTT. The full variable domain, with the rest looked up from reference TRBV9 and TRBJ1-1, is DSGVTQTPKHLITATGQRVTLRCSPRSGDLSVYWYQQSLDQGLQFLIQYYNGEERAKGNILERFSAQQFPDLHSELNLSSLELGDSALYFCASSAPIQGGGTEAFFGQGTRLTVV.

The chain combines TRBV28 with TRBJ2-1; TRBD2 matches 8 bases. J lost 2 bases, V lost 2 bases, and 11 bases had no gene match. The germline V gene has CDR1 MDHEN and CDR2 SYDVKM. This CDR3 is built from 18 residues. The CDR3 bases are TGTGCCAGCAGTTTAAGGACTAGGACTAGCAGTCCCTACAATGAGCAGTTCTTC. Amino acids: CASSLRTRTSSPYNEQFF.

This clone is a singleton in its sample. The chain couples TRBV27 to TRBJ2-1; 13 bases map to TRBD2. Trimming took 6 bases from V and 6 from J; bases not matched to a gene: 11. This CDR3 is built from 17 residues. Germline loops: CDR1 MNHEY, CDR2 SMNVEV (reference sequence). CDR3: CASSLLGLAGAGNEQFF. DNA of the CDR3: TGTGCCAGCAGCCTACTCGGACTAGCGGGAGCAGGCAATGAGCAGTTCTTC.

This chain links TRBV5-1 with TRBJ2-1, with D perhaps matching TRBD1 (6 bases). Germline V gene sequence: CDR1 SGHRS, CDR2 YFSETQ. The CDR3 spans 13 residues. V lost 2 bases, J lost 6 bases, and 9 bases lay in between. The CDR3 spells CASSFWTANEQFF. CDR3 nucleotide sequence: TGCGCCAGCAGCTTCTGGACAGCCAATGAGCAGTTCTTC.

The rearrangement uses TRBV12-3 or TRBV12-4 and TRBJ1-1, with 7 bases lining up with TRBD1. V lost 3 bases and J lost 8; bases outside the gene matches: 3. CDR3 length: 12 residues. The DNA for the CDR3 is TGTGCCAGCAGTTTTGGACAGGTAGAAGCTTTCTTT. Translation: CASSFGQVEAFF.

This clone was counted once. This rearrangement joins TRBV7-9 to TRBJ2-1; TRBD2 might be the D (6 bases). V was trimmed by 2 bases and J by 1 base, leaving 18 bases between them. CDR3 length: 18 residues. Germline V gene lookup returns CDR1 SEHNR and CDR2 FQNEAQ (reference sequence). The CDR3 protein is CASSLTIPGLLSYNEQFF. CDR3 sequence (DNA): TGTGCCAGCAGCTTAACCATCCCGGGACTTCTATCCTACAATGAGCAGTTCTTC.